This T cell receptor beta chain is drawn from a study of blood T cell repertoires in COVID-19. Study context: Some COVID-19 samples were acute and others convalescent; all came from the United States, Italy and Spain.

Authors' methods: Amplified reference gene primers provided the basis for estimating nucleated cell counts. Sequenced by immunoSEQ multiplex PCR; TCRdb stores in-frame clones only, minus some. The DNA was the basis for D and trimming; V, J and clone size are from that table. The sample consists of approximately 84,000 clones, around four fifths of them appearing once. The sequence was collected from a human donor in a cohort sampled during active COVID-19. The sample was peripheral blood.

The CDR3 sequence is CASSEPQGFGGYTF. The CDR3 DNA sequence: TGTGCCAGCAGTGAGCCACAGGGGTTCGGGGGCTACACCTTC. This rearrangement joins TRBV2 to TRBJ1-2; the match to TRBD1 covers 7 bases. With V trimmed by 3 bases and J by 8 bases, 9 bases remained unmatched. Germline CDR1 reads SNHLY; CDR2 reads FYNNEI. This CDR3 has 14 amino acids.